These 17 T cell receptor beta chains originate from one sample sequenced in a study of blood T cell repertoires in COVID-19. Generated by immunoSEQ multiplex PCR, the TCRdb table keeps only in-frame clones and is missing some. The sample contains tens of thousands of clones, 90% of which appear only once. Sequenced material: peripheral blood. Receptor source: a human donor with active COVID-19. The donor label of this sample is uncertain.

The chain links TRBV24-1 to TRBJ1-5, with D possibly being TRBD1 (6 bases). There are 14 residues in the CDR3. V was clipped by 8 bases and J by 3 bases, with 13 bases between them. CDR1 and CDR2 (germline): KGHDR, SFDVKD. CDR3 sequence reads: CATTTGQPNQPQHF. Written as DNA, the CDR3 is TGTGCCACCACTACTGGACAGCCCAATCAGCCCCAGCATTTT.

The CDR3 loop is CASSVDTGTGYGYTF. The CDR3 bases are TGTGCCAGTAGTGTCGATACCGGGACAGGGTATGGCTACACCTTC. The chain has TRBV19 and TRBJ1-2; 9 bases align to TRBD1. After removal of 5 bases from V and 5 bases from J, the junction contained 9 bases not matched to a gene. There are 15 residues in the CDR3. Germline CDR1 LNHDA, CDR2 SQIVND (reference sequence).

The chain employs TRBV3-1 (or the pseudogene TRBV3-2) and TRBJ2-2, with 10 bases matching TRBD2. The CDR3 is 16 amino acids. CDR1 is LGHDT, CDR2 YNNKEL, per germline (reference sequence). J gave up 2 bases and V 4 bases, and 4 bases lay outside the gene matches. CDR3 bases: TGTGCCAGCAGCCGGACTAGCGGTGTTAACACCGGGGAGCTGTTTTTT. Translated, it gives CASSRTSGVNTGELFF.

The rearrangement uses TRBV19 and TRBJ1-5, with 7 bases fitting TRBD1. Germline V CDR1 and CDR2: LNHDA, SQIVND (reference sequence). The CDR3 has 16 residues. J lost 5 bases, V lost 6 bases, and 13 bases had no gene match. CDR3 nucleotide sequence: TGTGCCAGTAGGAAACAGGGGCTACGCGGGGATCAGCCCCAGCATTTT. Residues: CASRKQGLRGDQPQHF. The full variable domain, completed using reference TRBV19 and TRBJ1-5, is DGGITQSPKYLFRKEGQNVTLSCEQNLNHDAMYWYRQDPGQGLRLIYYSQIVNDFQKGDIAEGYSVSREKKESFPLTVTSAQKNPTAFYLCASRKQGLRGDQPQHFGDGTRLSIL.

The V and J genes are TRBV20-1 and TRBJ2-7, with TRBD1 identical over 9 bases. This CDR3 contains 15 residues. V lost 3 bases to trimming and J lost 3 bases; unmatched junction nucleotides: 9. Germline CDR1 DFQATT, CDR2 SNEGSKA (reference sequence). CDR3 nucleotides: TGCAGTGCTAGTGGTGAGGACAGGGGAGGCTACGAGCAGTACTTC. Protein: CSASGEDRGGYEQYF.

The rearrangement links TRBV9 to TRBJ2-3; D not certain. Germline-derived CDR1 and CDR2 are SGDLS and YYNGEE. V lost 4 bases to trimming and J lost 0 bases, with 3 bases between them. CDR3 size: 12 residues. The CDR3 protein is CASSLSTDTQYF. CDR3 nucleotide sequence: TGTGCCAGCAGCCTTAGCACAGATACGCAGTATTTT.

The chain carries TRBV7-9 and TRBJ2-7; 9 positions match TRBD2. The CDR3 runs to 16 residues. Trimming took 3 bases from V and 0 from J; bases not matched to a gene: 6. Looked up from germline, CDR1 is SEHNR and CDR2 is FQNEAQ (reference sequence). The DNA for the CDR3 is TGTGCCAGCAGCTTGGCCAGCGGGGGGATCTCCTACGAGCAGTACTTC. Protein product: CASSLASGGISYEQYF.

A single count supports this clone. V usage is TRBV6-5 and J usage is TRBJ2-3; no definite D call. V lost 7 bases to trimming and J lost 2 bases, with 13 bases between them. The CDR3 has 14 amino acids. Looked up from germline, CDR1 is MNHEY and CDR2 is SVGAGI. In nucleotides, the CDR3 is TGTGCCAGCACTGTTCTGCGTTCCACAGATACGCAGTATTTT. It codes for CASTVLRSTDTQYF.

This clone came up once. This sequence joins TRBV27 and TRBJ2-7, with a tentative D call TRBD1 (7 bases). Germline assignment: CDR1 MNHEY and CDR2 SMNVEV (reference sequence). V was pared by 8 bases and J by 4 bases, with 18 bases between. The CDR3 totals 14 residues. CDR3 coding DNA: TGTGCCAGCCGAACATCAGGGGGACTGTACGAGCAGTACTTC. Protein sequence: CASRTSGGLYEQYF.

The gene calls are TRBV24-1 and TRBJ2-5; 9 nucleotides match TRBD2. This CDR3 is 18 amino acids long. V shed 5 bases and J 5 bases; nucleotides not matched to a gene: 17. In germline, CDR1 is KGHDR, CDR2 SFDVKD. CDR3 in amino acids: CATSAGRLAGPKGETQYF. For the CDR3, the DNA is TGTGCCACCAGTGCCGGGAGGCTAGCGGGACCCAAGGGGGAGACCCAGTACTTC.

The chain has TRBV28 and TRBJ2-7; D possibly corresponds to TRBD1 (5 bases). The CDR3 covers 13 residues. Germline loops: CDR1 MDHEN, CDR2 SYDVKM. V dropped 5 bases and J dropped 4 bases, with 12 bases sitting between them. The CDR3, as DNA: TGTGCCAGCAGTAGAGGACACCGGTACGAGCAGTACTTC. Protein: CASSRGHRYEQYF.

J is TRBJ2-7 and V is TRBV7-3, with 12 nucleotides matching TRBD2. CDR3 length: 17 amino acids. Germline-derived CDR1 and CDR2 are SGHTA and FQGTGA. J gave up 2 bases and V 0 bases, and 5 bases lay outside the gene matches. CDR3 amino acids: CASSLTSSGGATYEQYF. In DNA, the CDR3 is TGTGCCAGCAGCTTAACGTCTAGCGGGGGGGCCACCTACGAGCAGTACTTC.

In DNA form, the CDR3 reads TGTGCCAGCAGCTTGGTGGCAGGGGCTGAGCAGTACTTC. As protein: CASSLVAGAEQYF. The rearrangement uses TRBV5-4 and TRBJ2-7; a possible D gene is TRBD1 (6 bases). Per the germline V gene, CDR1 is SGHNT and CDR2 is YYREEE (reference sequence). The CDR3 loop spans 13 amino acids. V lost 0 bases to trimming and J lost 7 bases, with 11 bases between them.

This chain uses TRBV18 with TRBJ1-5; 10 bases are shared with TRBD1. Losses at the gene ends were 5 bases for V and 6 bases for J; bases not matched to a gene: 4. Germline-derived CDR1 and CDR2 are KGHSH and LQKENI. The CDR3 covers 14 residues. In nucleotides, the CDR3 is TGTGCCAGCTCAGCGACAGGGGGCGTTCAGCCCCAGCATTTT. Translation: CASSATGGVQPQHF.

The chain joins TRBV11-1 to TRBJ2-1; 9 bases map to TRBD2. Per the germline V gene, CDR1 is SGHAT and CDR2 is FQDESV (reference sequence). This CDR3 has 15 amino acids. Trimming cost V 6 bases and J 8 bases; bases outside gene matches: 11. CDR3 in DNA: TGTGCCAGCAGTTATAGCGGGGGCTTTTCGGATGAGCAGTTCTTC. This gives the protein CASSYSGGFSDEQFF.

For the CDR3, the DNA is TGCGCCAGCAGAGTCGTCTCGGAAGGACAAAACACCATATATTTT. Translated, it gives CASRVVSEGQNTIYF. V usage is TRBV5-1 and J usage is TRBJ1-3, with D possibly TRBD1 on 5 matching bases. The CDR3 consists of 15 residues. Germline assignment: CDR1 SGHRS and CDR2 YFSETQ. V was trimmed by 5 bases and J by 6 bases, leaving 18 bases between them.

This clone was observed once. The chain links TRBV7-9 to TRBJ1-3; 8 nucleotides match TRBD1. The CDR3 contains 15 residues. The germline V gene encodes CDR1 SEHNR and CDR2 FQNEAQ (reference sequence). The ends lost 6 bases at V and 0 bases at J; junction bases unmatched: 4. CDR3 protein: CASRPTGGSGNTIYF. The CDR3 coding sequence is TGTGCCAGCAGACCCACAGGGGGCTCTGGAAACACCATATATTTT. Together with reference TRBV7-9 and TRBJ1-3, the CDR3 gives the full variable domain: DTGVSQNPRHKITKRGQNVTFRCDPISEHNRLYWYRQTLGQGPEFLTYFQNEAQLEKSRLLSDRFSAERPKGSFSTLEIQRTEQGDSAMYLCASRPTGGSGNTIYFGEGSWLTVV.